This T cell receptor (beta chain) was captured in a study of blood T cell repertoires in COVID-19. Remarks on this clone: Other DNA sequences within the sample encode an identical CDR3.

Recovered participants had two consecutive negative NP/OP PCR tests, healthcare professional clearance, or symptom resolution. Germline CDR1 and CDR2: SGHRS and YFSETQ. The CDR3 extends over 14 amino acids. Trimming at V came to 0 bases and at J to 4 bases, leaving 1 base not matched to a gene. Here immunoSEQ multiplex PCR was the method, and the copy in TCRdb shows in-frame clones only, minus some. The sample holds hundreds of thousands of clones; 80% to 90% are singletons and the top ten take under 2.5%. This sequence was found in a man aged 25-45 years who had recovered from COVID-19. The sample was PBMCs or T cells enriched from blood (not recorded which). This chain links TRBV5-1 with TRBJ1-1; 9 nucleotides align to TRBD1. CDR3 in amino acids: CASSLGQGGTEAFF. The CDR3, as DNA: TGCGCCAGCAGCTTGGGACAGGGGGGCACTGAAGCTTTCTTT.